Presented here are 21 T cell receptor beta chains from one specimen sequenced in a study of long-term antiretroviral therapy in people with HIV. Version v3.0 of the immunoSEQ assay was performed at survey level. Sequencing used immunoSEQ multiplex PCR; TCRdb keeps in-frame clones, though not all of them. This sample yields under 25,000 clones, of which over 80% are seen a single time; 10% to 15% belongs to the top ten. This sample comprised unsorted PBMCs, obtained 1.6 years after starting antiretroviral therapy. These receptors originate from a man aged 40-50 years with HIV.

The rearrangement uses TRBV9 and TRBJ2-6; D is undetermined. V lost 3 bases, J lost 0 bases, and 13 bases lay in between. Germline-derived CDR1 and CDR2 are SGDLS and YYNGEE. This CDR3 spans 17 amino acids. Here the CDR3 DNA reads TGTGCCAGCAGCGAGTCGTCAGCCGTCTCTGGGGCCAACGTCCTGACTTTC. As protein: CASSESSAVSGANVLTF.

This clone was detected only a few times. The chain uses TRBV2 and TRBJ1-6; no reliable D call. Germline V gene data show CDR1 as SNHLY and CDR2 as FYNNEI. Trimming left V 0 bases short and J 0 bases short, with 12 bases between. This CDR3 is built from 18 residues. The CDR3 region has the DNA TGTGCCAGCAGTGAAGCCGGCCAGGCGAGCTCCTATAATTCACCCCTCCACTTT. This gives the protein CASSEAGQASSYNSPLHF. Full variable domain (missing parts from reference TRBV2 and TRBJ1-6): EPEVTQTPSHQVTQMGQEVILRCVPISNHLYFYWYRQILGQKVEFLVSFYNNEISEKSEIFDDQFSVERPDGSNFTLKIRSTKLEDSAMYFCASSEAGQASSYNSPLHFGNGTRLTVT.

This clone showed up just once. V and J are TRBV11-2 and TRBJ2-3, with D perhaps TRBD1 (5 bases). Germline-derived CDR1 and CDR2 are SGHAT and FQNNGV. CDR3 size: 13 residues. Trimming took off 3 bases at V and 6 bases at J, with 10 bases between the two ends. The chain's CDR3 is CASSFRGGDTQYF. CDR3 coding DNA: TGTGCCAGCAGCTTTAGGGGCGGTGATACGCAGTATTTT.

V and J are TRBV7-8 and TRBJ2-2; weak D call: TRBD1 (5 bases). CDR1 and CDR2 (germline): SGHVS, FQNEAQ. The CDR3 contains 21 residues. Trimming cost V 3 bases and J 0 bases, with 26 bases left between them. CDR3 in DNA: TGTGCCAGCAGCTTGTGGCCCTACAGGTTCCCTTCGTCGACGAACACCGGGGAGCTGTTTTTT. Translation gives CASSLWPYRFPSSTNTGELFF. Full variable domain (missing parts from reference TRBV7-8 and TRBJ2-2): GAGVSQSPRYKVAKRGQDVALRCDPISGHVSLFWYQQALGQGPEFLTYFQNEAQLDKSGLPSDRFFAERPEGSVSTLKIQRTQQEDSAVYLCASSLWPYRFPSSTNTGELFFGEGSRLTVL.

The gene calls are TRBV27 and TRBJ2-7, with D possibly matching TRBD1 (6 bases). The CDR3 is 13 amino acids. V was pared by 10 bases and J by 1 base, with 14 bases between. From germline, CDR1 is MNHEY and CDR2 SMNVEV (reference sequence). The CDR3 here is CATTSTGSYEQYF. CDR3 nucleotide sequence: TGTGCCACCACCTCGACAGGTTCCTACGAGCAGTACTTC.

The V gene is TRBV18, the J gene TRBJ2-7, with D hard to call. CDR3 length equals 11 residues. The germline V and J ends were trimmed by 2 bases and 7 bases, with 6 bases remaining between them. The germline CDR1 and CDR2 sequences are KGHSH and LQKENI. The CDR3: CASSPGYEQYF. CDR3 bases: TGTGCCAGCTCACCAGGGTATGAGCAGTACTTC.

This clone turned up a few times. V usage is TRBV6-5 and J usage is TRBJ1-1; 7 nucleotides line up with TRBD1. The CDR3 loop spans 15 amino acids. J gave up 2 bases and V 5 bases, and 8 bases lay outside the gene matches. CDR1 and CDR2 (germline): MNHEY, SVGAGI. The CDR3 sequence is CASSPRQGFNTEAFF. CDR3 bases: TGTGCCAGCAGTCCCCGACAGGGTTTCAACACTGAAGCTTTCTTT.

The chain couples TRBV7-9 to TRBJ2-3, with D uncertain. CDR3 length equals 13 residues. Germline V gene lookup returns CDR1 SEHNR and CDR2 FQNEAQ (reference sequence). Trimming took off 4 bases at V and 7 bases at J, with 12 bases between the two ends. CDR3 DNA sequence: TGTGCCAGCAGCTCGGGCCAAATCCATACGCAGTATTTT. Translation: CASSSGQIHTQYF.

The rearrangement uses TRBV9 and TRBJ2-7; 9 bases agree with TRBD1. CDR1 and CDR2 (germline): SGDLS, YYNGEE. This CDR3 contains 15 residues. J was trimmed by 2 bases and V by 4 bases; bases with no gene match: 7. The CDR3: CASSSNDRGAYEQYF. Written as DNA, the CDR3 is TGTGCCAGCAGCTCAAACGACAGGGGGGCCTACGAGCAGTACTTC.

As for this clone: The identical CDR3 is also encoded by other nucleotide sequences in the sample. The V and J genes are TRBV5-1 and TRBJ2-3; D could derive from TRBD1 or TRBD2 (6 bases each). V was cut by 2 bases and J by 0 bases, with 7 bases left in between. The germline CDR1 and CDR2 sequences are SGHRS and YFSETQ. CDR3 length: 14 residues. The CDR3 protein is CASSLGGSTDTQYF. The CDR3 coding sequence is TGCGCCAGCAGCTTAGGGGGGAGCACAGATACGCAGTATTTT.

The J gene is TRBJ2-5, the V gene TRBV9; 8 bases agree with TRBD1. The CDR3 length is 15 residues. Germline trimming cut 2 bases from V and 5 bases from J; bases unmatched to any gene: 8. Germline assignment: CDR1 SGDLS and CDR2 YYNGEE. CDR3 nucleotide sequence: TGTGCCAGCAGCGTGGGGACAGGCCAAGGGGAGACCCAGTACTTC. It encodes CASSVGTGQGETQYF.

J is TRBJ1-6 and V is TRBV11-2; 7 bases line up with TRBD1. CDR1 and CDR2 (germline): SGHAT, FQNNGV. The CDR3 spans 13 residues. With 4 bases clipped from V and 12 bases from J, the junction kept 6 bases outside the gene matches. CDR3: CASSSGTAQPLHF. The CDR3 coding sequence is TGTGCCAGCAGCTCCGGGACAGCTCAACCCCTCCACTTT.

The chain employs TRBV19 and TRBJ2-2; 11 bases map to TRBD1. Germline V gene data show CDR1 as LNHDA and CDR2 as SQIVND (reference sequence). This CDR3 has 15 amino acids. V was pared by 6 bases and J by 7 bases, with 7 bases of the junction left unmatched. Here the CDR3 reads CASSKPGQGGGELFF. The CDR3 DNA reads TGTGCCAGTAGCAAACCGGGACAGGGGGGCGGGGAGCTGTTTTTT.

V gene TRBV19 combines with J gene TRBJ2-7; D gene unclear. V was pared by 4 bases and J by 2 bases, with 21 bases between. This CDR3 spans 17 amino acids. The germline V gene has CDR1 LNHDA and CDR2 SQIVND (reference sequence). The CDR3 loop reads CASSTRWARSNTYEQYF. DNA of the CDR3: TGTGCCAGTAGTACACGGTGGGCCAGGTCCAATACCTACGAGCAGTACTTC.

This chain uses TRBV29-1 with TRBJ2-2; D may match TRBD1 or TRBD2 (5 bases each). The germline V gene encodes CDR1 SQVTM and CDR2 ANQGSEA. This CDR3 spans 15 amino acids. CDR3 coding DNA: TGCAGTCCTAGCTGGGCAGGGTCGAACACCGGGGAGCTGTTTTTT. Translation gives CSPSWAGSNTGELFF.

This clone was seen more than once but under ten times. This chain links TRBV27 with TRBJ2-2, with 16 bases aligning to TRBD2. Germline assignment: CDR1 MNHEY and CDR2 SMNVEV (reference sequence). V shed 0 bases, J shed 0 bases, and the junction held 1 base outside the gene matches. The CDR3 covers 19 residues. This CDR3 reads CASSLSGTSGRANTGELFF. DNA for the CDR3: TGTGCCAGCAGTTTATCCGGGACTAGCGGGAGGGCGAACACCGGGGAGCTGTTTTTT.

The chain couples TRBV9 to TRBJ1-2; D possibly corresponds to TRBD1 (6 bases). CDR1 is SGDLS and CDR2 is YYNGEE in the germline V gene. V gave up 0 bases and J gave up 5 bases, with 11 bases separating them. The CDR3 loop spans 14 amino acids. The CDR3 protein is CASSVDRTEYGYTF. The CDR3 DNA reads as TGTGCCAGCAGCGTAGATCGGACAGAGTATGGCTACACCTTC.

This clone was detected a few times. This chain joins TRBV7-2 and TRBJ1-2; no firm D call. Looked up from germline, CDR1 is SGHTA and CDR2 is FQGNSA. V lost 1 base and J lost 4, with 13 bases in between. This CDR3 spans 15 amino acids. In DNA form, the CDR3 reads TGTGCCAGCAGCTTAGGACTTACCCGCGGCTATGGCTACACCTTC. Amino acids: CASSLGLTRGYGYTF. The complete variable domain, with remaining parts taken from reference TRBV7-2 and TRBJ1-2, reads GAGVSQSPSNKVTEKGKDVELRCDPISGHTALYWYRQSLGQGLEFLIYFQGNSAPDKSGLPSDRFSAERTGGSVSTLTIQRTQQEDSAVYLCASSLGLTRGYGYTFGSGTRLTVV.

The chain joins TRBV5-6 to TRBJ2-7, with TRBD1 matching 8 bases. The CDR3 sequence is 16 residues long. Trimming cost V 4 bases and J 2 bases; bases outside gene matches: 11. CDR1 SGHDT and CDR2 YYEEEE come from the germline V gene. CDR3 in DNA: TGTGCCAGCAGCGATTTCCGGGACAGGTACGCCTACGAGCAGTACTTC. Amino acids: CASSDFRDRYAYEQYF.

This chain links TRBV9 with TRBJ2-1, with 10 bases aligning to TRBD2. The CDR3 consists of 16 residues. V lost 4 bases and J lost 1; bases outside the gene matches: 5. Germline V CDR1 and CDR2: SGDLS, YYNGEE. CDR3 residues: CASSFPGLASYNEQFF. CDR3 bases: TGTGCCAGCAGCTTTCCGGGACTAGCGTCCTACAATGAGCAGTTCTTC.

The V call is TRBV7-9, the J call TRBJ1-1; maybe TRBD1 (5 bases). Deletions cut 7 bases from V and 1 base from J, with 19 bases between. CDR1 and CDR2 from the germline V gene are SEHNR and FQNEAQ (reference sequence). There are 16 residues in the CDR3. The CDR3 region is CASIRGGGGRNTEAFF. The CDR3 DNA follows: TGTGCCAGCATCCGCGGGGGGGGTGGGAGGAACACTGAAGCTTTCTTT.